One and the same sample provided the 5 T cell receptor beta chains below, sequenced in a study of blood T cell repertoires in COVID-19. TCRdb's copy holds only in-frame clones and misses some; the assay was immunoSEQ multiplex PCR. This table has over 250,000 clones, around nine tenths appearing once. The sample consisted of PBMCs or T cells enriched from blood (not recorded which). The receptors were sampled from a young woman who had recovered from COVID-19.

The chain is built from TRBV7-8 and TRBJ1-1; 7 bases line up with TRBD1. The CDR3 runs to 16 residues. In germline, CDR1 is SGHVS, CDR2 FQNEAQ. After removal of 1 base from V and 0 bases from J, the junction contained 5 bases not matched to a gene. The CDR3 bases are TGTGCCAGCAGCTTAGGGCAGGGGGGCATGAACACTGAAGCTTTCTTT. Amino acid sequence: CASSLGQGGMNTEAFF.

The V call is TRBV9, the J call TRBJ2-7, with a weak D call TRBD2 (5 bases). There are 13 residues in the CDR3. V dropped 4 bases and J dropped 2 bases, with 10 bases sitting between them. The germline CDR1 and CDR2 sequences are SGDLS and YYNGEE. The CDR3 DNA sequence: TGTGCCAGCAGCCCGGACTGGGCCTACGAGCAGTACTTC. This codes for CASSPDWAYEQYF.

V and J are TRBV11-3 and TRBJ2-1; TRBD2 aligns across 8 bases. Germline CDR1 and CDR2: SGHNT and YENEEA. The V gene end was trimmed by 1 base and the J gene end by 3 bases; junction bases not matched to a gene: 2. CDR3 size: 15 residues. The CDR3 nucleotides read TGTGCCAGCAGCTTAGTTAGCGGGAACTACAATGAGCAGTTCTTC. This codes for CASSLVSGNYNEQFF.

This chain connects TRBV5-8 to TRBJ2-1; D perhaps matches TRBD1 (6 bases). The CDR3 has 16 amino acids. V was pared by 4 bases and J by 0 bases, with 14 bases between. The germline V gene has CDR1 SGHTS and CDR2 YDEGEE. CDR3 loop: CASSPGQTSSYNEQFF. In DNA, the CDR3 is TGTGCCAGCAGCCCCGGACAGACCAGCTCCTACAATGAGCAGTTCTTC. The whole variable domain, remainder taken from reference TRBV5-8 and TRBJ2-1, is EAGVTQSPTHLIKTRGQQATLRCSPISGHTSVYWYQQALGLGLQFLLWYDEGEERNRGNFPPRFSGRQFPNYSSELNVNALELEDSALYLCASSPGQTSSYNEQFFGPGTRLTVL.

The V gene is TRBV7-2, the J gene TRBJ2-7; D might be TRBD2 (5 bases). Trimming stripped 0 bases from V and 2 bases from J, with 14 bases between. This CDR3 is 16 amino acids long. CDR1 is SGHTA, CDR2 FQGNSA, per germline. The CDR3 coding sequence is TGTGCCAGCAGCTTAGCGTGGCGGAGCGGACCCTACGAGCAGTACTTC. This encodes CASSLAWRSGPYEQYF.